The 23 T cell receptor beta chains presented below share a single source sample, sequenced in a study of identical twins (dated by TCRdb to between 2015 and 2016). The library was made by 5' RACE. The run used an Illumina HiSeq 2000. The public sequencing data were trimmed at Q25 with fastp and processed into clonotypes with MiXCR by TCRdb, which kept only in-frame beta chains. Rows with a matching CDR3 protein are joined into one entry that keeps the most common DNA and genes. In all, the sample holds just under 650,000 distinct CDR3 sequences, and less than 9% of those were seen once. The biggest ten clones account for less than 2% of the sample. These data were likewise used in another study, on yellow fever vaccine responses in identical twins.

The specimen was PBMCs. The receptors come from a woman younger than 35 in good health.

This clonotype was seen at least ten times. The chain is built from TRBV6-1 and TRBJ2-2, with D unresolved. V was cut by 3 bases and J by 0 bases, with 5 bases left in between. Germline V gives CDR1 MNHNS, CDR2 SASEGT. This CDR3 is 14 amino acids long. This CDR3 reads CASSDGANTGELFF. CDR3 DNA: TGTGCCAGCAGTGACGGCGCGAACACCGGGGAGCTGTTTTTT.

This clonotype occurred a few times. The genes are TRBV9 and TRBJ2-5; TRBD2 aligns across 7 bases. Germline CDR1 and CDR2: SGDLS and YYNGEE. The CDR3 has 14 residues. J lost 5 bases, V lost 4 bases, and 8 bases had no gene match. CDR3 DNA sequence: TGTGCCAGCAGCATCGGACTAGAACAGGAGACCCAGTACTTC. Translated: CASSIGLEQETQYF. Full variable domain (outside the CDR3, taken from reference TRBV9 and TRBJ2-5): DSGVTQTPKHLITATGQRVTLRCSPRSGDLSVYWYQQSLDQGLQFLIQYYNGEERAKGNILERFSAQQFPDLHSELNLSSLELGDSALYFCASSIGLEQETQYFGPGTRLLVL.

This clonotype appeared many times. The chain joins TRBV5-1 to TRBJ2-2; D possibly matches TRBD1 or TRBD2 (5 bases each). This CDR3 spans 16 amino acids. Trimming took off 0 bases at V and 0 bases at J, with 9 bases between the two ends. The V gene's germline CDR1 is SGHRS and CDR2 YFSETQ. Here the CDR3 DNA reads TGCGCCAGCAGCTTGGTCGGGGCCGCGAACACCGGGGAGCTGTTTTTT. It is translated as CASSLVGAANTGELFF.

The CDR3 here is CASVTGSYEQYF. CDR3 nucleotide sequence: TGTGCCAGCGTTACGGGGTCCTACGAGCAGTACTTC. The genes are TRBV2 and TRBJ2-7, with D possibly being TRBD2 (5 bases). Germline loops: CDR1 SNHLY, CDR2 FYNNEI. Trimming left V 8 bases short and J 1 base short, with 9 bases between. CDR3 length: 12 residues.

The chain links TRBV20-1 to TRBJ2-7; D may be TRBD1 (5 bases). V lost 0 bases to trimming and J lost 1 base, with 13 bases between them. The CDR3 length is 15 residues. From germline, CDR1 is DFQATT and CDR2 SNEGSKA (reference sequence). The CDR3: CSARDLGAESYEQYV. CDR3 sequence (DNA): TGCAGTGCTAGAGATCTAGGGGCCGAGTCCTACGAGCAGTACGTC.

This clonotype was observed a handful of times. The chain couples TRBV12-3 or TRBV12-4 to TRBJ2-7; 9 nucleotides agree with TRBD1. This CDR3 spans 15 amino acids. Losses at the gene ends were 1 base for V and 3 bases for J; bases not matched to a gene: 4. The CDR3 spells CASSLGWDRVYEQYF. The CDR3 DNA reads TGTGCCAGCAGTTTAGGGTGGGACAGGGTCTACGAGCAGTACTTC.

A few counts support this clonotype. V gene TRBV3-1 combines with J gene TRBJ2-3; a weak D match, TRBD2 (5 bases). The CDR3 consists of 15 residues. Germline values: CDR1 LGHDT, CDR2 YNNKEL (reference sequence). V was trimmed by 1 base and J by 0 bases, leaving 8 bases between them. In DNA, the CDR3 is TGTGCCAGCAGCCAAGTAGCGACTAGCACAGATACGCAGTATTTT. Encoded protein: CASSQVATSTDTQYF.

This clonotype was observed a handful of times. The V and J genes are TRBV29-1 and TRBJ2-1; TRBD2 aligns across 8 bases. CDR1 is SQVTM and CDR2 is ANQGSEA in the germline V gene. Losses at the gene ends were 6 bases for V and 6 bases for J; bases not matched to a gene: 10. The CDR3 totals 14 residues. CDR3 residues: CSVGPGGPVNEQFF. The CDR3 nucleotides read TGCAGCGTGGGTCCGGGGGGGCCGGTCAATGAGCAGTTCTTC.

The chain recombines TRBV28 with TRBJ2-1; 8 bases are shared with TRBD2. This CDR3 contains 16 residues. After removal of 5 bases from V and 5 bases from J, the junction contained 11 bases not matched to a gene. CDR1 and CDR2 (germline): MDHEN, SYDVKM. The CDR3 loop reads CASSTPRTSTDNEQFF. The CDR3 bases are TGTGCCAGCAGTACCCCCCGGACTAGCACCGACAATGAGCAGTTCTTC.

This clonotype was detected only a few times. The gene calls are TRBV7-2 and TRBJ2-2; a possible D gene is TRBD2 (5 bases). The CDR3 is 15 residues long. Trimming stripped 1 base from V and 4 bases from J, with 10 bases between. Germline V lookup: CDR1 SGHTA, CDR2 FQGNSA. CDR3 amino acids: CASSLGTAGTGELFF. The DNA of the CDR3 is TGTGCCAGCAGCTTAGGGACCGCGGGCACCGGGGAGCTGTTTTTT.

At least ten counts were recorded for this clonotype. The chain employs TRBV20-1 and TRBJ1-2, with D tentatively TRBD1 (5 bases). Germline-derived CDR1 and CDR2 are DFQATT and SNEGSKA (reference sequence). CDR3 length equals 16 residues. The V gene lost 0 bases and the J gene lost 3 bases, with 17 bases spanning the gap. For the CDR3, the DNA is TGCAGTGCTAGAGATGGGGCAGAAGGGCGCGACTATGGCTACACCTTC. As protein: CSARDGAEGRDYGYTF.

The chain joins TRBV2 to TRBJ2-3, with a tentative D call TRBD2 (6 bases). The germline V gene has CDR1 SNHLY and CDR2 FYNNEI. Deletions cut 7 bases from V and 0 bases from J, with 14 bases between. The CDR3 has 15 amino acids. CDR3 sequence reads: CASTDRGVSTDTQYF. CDR3 coding DNA: TGTGCCAGCACGGACCGCGGGGTTAGCACAGATACGCAGTATTTT. The complete variable domain, with remaining parts taken from reference TRBV2 and TRBJ2-3, reads EPEVTQTPSHQVTQMGQEVILRCVPISNHLYFYWYRQILGQKVEFLVSFYNNEISEKSEIFDDQFSVERPDGSNFTLKIRSTKLEDSAMYFCASTDRGVSTDTQYFGPGTRLTVL.

This clonotype was detected many times. The chain links TRBV24-1 to TRBJ2-7; D possibly uses TRBD1 or TRBD2 (5 bases each). The CDR3 has 13 residues. CDR1 and CDR2 from the germline V gene are KGHDR and SFDVKD. Trimming shortened V by 4 bases and J by 4 bases, and 10 bases separated the two germline ends. Here the CDR3 DNA reads TGTGCCACCAGTGACGGGACCCGATACGAGCAGTACTTC. It specifies CATSDGTRYEQYF.

This clonotype was counted between two and nine times. The V gene is TRBV10-1, the J gene TRBJ2-5; 9 nucleotides line up with TRBD2. Germline CDR1 reads WNHNN; CDR2 reads SYGVQD (reference sequence). The V gene end was trimmed by 3 bases and the J gene end by 4 bases; junction bases not matched to a gene: 6. The CDR3 consists of 15 residues. CDR3 residues: CASSDRGGARETQYF. In DNA, the CDR3 is TGCGCCAGCAGTGATCGCGGGGGGGCCCGAGAGACCCAGTACTTC.

This clonotype was picked up many times. CDR3 sequence reads: CASSQAWAAVGYTF. CDR3 nucleotide sequence: TGCGCCAGCAGCCAAGCCTGGGCCGCTGTAGGCTACACCTTC. J is TRBJ1-2 and V is TRBV4-1, with D hard to call. The germline V gene encodes CDR1 MGHRA and CDR2 YSYEKL. With 1 base removed from V and 8 bases from J, the gap between germline ends came to 14 bases. The CDR3 spans 14 residues.

This chain links TRBV27 with TRBJ2-5; perhaps D is TRBD1 or TRBD2 (6 bases each). The CDR3 is 15 amino acids. Germline-derived CDR1 and CDR2 are MNHEY and SMNVEV (reference sequence). The ends were cut back, 5 bases at V and 5 bases at J, with 18 bases in the middle. The CDR3, as DNA: TGTGCCAGCAGTCCTCGGAGGGGGGTCCTGGAGACCCAGTACTTC. Encoded protein: CASSPRRGVLETQYF.

V is TRBV6-5 and J is TRBJ2-5, with TRBD2 as a possible D gene (5 bases). Germline CDR1 is MNHEY and CDR2 is SVGAGI. V was pared by 2 bases and J by 5 bases, with 9 bases between. The CDR3 length is 13 residues. CDR3 sequence: CASSYLRGETQYF. CDR3 nucleotides: TGTGCCAGCAGTTACCTACGCGGGGAGACCCAGTACTTC.

This clonotype was seen many times. The chain combines TRBV10-3 with TRBJ2-5; the match to TRBD2 covers 16 bases. This CDR3 spans 18 amino acids. Germline V CDR1 and CDR2: ENHRY, SYGVKD. The J segment lost 4 bases and the V segment lost 3 bases, leaving 8 bases of the junction unmatched. CDR3 DNA sequence: TGTGCCATCAGTGAAGAGGGACTAGCGGGGGGGCCTCGAGAGACCCAGTACTTC. Translated: CAISEEGLAGGPRETQYF.

This clonotype was seen ten or more times. V gene TRBV10-2 combines with J gene TRBJ2-7, with 8 nucleotides matching TRBD2. The CDR3 extends over 18 amino acids. Germline V gene lookup returns CDR1 WSHSY and CDR2 SAAADI. With 1 base clipped from V and 3 bases from J, the junction kept 14 bases outside the gene matches. The CDR3 reads CASSEYVTSGLPGYEQYF. For the CDR3, the DNA is TGCGCCAGCAGTGAGTATGTCACTAGCGGACTCCCCGGCTACGAGCAGTACTTC.

This clonotype was seen more than once but under ten times. V gene TRBV7-8 combines with J gene TRBJ2-1, with D possibly TRBD1 on 6 matching bases. From germline, CDR1 is SGHVS and CDR2 FQNEAQ. This CDR3 region has 15 residues. V lost 4 bases and J 9 bases, leaving 19 bases between the germline ends. CDR3 in amino acids: CASSSDSMTTTEQFF. The CDR3 coding sequence is TGTGCCAGCAGCTCGGACAGCATGACTACAACTGAGCAGTTCTTC. Full variable domain (outside the CDR3, taken from reference TRBV7-8 and TRBJ2-1): GAGVSQSPRYKVAKRGQDVALRCDPISGHVSLFWYQQALGQGPEFLTYFQNEAQLDKSGLPSDRFFAERPEGSVSTLKIQRTQQEDSAVYLCASSSDSMTTTEQFFGPGTRLTVL.

This clonotype was found a few times. The chain employs TRBV7-6 and TRBJ2-1, with D maybe TRBD2 (5 bases). CDR1 and CDR2 from the germline V gene are SGHVS and FNYEAQ. Trimming removed 6 bases from V and 7 bases from J, with 13 bases in between. The CDR3 is made up of 13 amino acids. In nucleotides, the CDR3 is TGTGCCAGCAGTCCCGGGTCGGGAAATGAGCAGTTCTTC. Translation: CASSPGSGNEQFF.

In its sample, this clonotype was seen many times. The chain is built from TRBV12-3 or TRBV12-4 and TRBJ2-1; no clear D. Trimming took 5 bases from V and 4 from J, leaving 21 bases between them. This CDR3 has 17 amino acids. This CDR3 is CASSRHLPVLLYNEQFF. CDR3 DNA sequence: TGTGCCAGCAGTCGACACTTACCCGTATTACTTTACAATGAGCAGTTCTTC.

This clonotype was observed a few times. The gene calls are TRBV24-1 and TRBJ2-3; D perhaps matches TRBD2 (5 bases). V dropped 6 bases and J dropped 6 bases, with 18 bases sitting between them. Germline CDR1 KGHDR, CDR2 SFDVKD. This CDR3 has 15 amino acids. CDR3 DNA: TGTGCCACCAGTAGGACTTATCTTCTTTTGGATACGCAGTATTTT. Translated: CATSRTYLLLDTQYF.